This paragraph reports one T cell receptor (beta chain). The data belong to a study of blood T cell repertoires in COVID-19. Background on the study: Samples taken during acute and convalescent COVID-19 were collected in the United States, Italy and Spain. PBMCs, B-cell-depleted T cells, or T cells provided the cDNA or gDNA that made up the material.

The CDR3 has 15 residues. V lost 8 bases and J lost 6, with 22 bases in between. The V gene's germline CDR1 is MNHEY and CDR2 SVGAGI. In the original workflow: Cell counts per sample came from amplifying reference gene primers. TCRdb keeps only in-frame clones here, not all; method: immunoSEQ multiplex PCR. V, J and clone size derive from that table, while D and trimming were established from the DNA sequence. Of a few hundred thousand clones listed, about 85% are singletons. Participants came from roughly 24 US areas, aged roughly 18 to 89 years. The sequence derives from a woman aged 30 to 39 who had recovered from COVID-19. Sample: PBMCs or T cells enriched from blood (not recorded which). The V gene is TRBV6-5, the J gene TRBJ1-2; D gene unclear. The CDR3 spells CASGGSGPTWDGYTF. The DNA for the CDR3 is TGTGCCAGCGGAGGGTCCGGGCCCACTTGGGATGGCTACACCTTC.